These T cell receptor beta chains were read from a single sample in a study of CD8 T cells in ankylosing spondylitis. Via MiXCR, TCRdb re-called the 5' RACE reads, giving one row per CDR3 protein. The table records 150,000 or so distinct CDR3 sequences, 11% of them present only once. Specimen: blood, either unsorted or a sorted T cell fraction (not recorded which). The receptors were gathered from a male donor with ankylosing spondylitis or in good health (not recorded which). Each CDR3 is given with its conserved first and last residue. The order of the fields is V gene, J gene, clone size, D gene, CDR3 DNA, CDR3 protein. The D gene is left open where the match is weak. A clone size is listed for some rows: how often the clone was seen (once, few, many), or a class if it is expanded.

TRBV12-3/TRBV12-4	TRBJ2-3	.	TRBD2	TGTGCCAGCACGGCGGGAGCTACGCAGTATTTT	CASTAGATQYF
TRBV7-7	TRBJ2-1	few	TRBD2	TGTGCCAGCAGCCCAAGGACTAGCGGTTCCTACAATGAGCAGTTCTTC	CASSPRTSGSYNEQFF
TRBV20-1	TRBJ2-4	few	.	TGCTGTGCTAGAGGGGACAACTTAAACCAGGTAGCCAAAAACATTCAGTACTTC	CCARGDNLNQVAKNIQYF
TRBV12-3/TRBV12-4	TRBJ1-5	many	.	TGTGCCAGCAGTTTCCAGGGTACCAATCAGCCCCAGCATTTT	CASSFQGTNQPQHF
TRBV11-2	TRBJ2-7	many	.	TGTGCCAGCAGCTCCTTGCCTAGCGAGTATTACGAGCAGTACTTC	CASSSLPSEYYEQYF
TRBV2	TRBJ2-1	many	TRBD2	TGTGCCAGCAGAGATAGCGGGAGGGCCGCGAATGAGCAGTTCTTC	CASRDSGRAANEQFF
TRBV6-1	TRBJ1-4	many	.	TGTGCCAGCAGTACAGGGTTAAGGAGTGAAAAACTGTTTTTT	CASSTGLRSEKLFF
TRBV29-1	TRBJ2-3	many	TRBD1	TGCAGCGTTGAAGCCCAGGGACAGGATTCGCAGTATTTT	CSVEAQGQDSQYF
TRBV27	TRBJ2-7	many	TRBD2	TGTGCCAGCTCAGTACAGCGGGAGCACTACGAGCAGTACTTC	CASSVQREHYEQYF
TRBV7-7	TRBJ2-7	few	.	TGTGCCAGCAGCTTAGACCCCAACTACGAGCAGTACTTC	CASSLDPNYEQYF
TRBV15	TRBJ2-7	.	.	TGTGCCACCAGCAGAACCCTAGGAGGGGGGAACTACGAGCAGTACTTC	CATSRTLGGGNYEQYF
TRBV19	TRBJ2-1	many	.	TGTGCCAGTAGTACTACGGGAGAGGGCAATGAGCAGTTCTTC	CASSTTGEGNEQFF
TRBV7-6	TRBJ2-7	.	.	TGTGCCAGCAGCTTAGGGAACCCCTACGAGCAGTACTTC	CASSLGNPYEQYF
TRBV7-9	TRBJ2-3	.	.	TGTGCCAGCAGCCTCCGGGCCCTAGCAGCAGATACGCAGTATTTT	CASSLRALAADTQYF
TRBV6-5	TRBJ1-2	many	.	TGTGCCAGCAGGGAGGGGAGGCGGGGCTACACCTTC	CASREGRRGYTF
TRBV6-6	TRBJ2-7	many	.	TGTGCCAGCAGTTACCGACAGGACGAGCAGTACTTC	CASSYRQDEQYF
TRBV7-9	TRBJ1-5	.	TRBD1	TGTGCCAGCAGCGCTACAGGGGAGCCCCAGCATTTT	CASSATGEPQHF
TRBV5-1	TRBJ2-2	many	TRBD1	TGCGCCAGCAGCTTGGCTGCCCGTGGACAGGGGGCGGACACCGGGGAGCTGTTTTTT	CASSLAARGQGADTGELFF
TRBV9	TRBJ1-2	many	.	TGTGCCAGCAGCGTAGTAGTCCCCCGTGAGACAGGCCCGTTCTATGGCTACACCTTC	CASSVVVPRETGPFYGYTF
TRBV4-1	TRBJ2-3	many	TRBD1	TGCGCCAGCAGCCAAGAGGGACAGGGGGTTCTCGCAGATACGCAGTATTTT	CASSQEGQGVLADTQYF
TRBV2	TRBJ2-5	many	TRBD1	TGTGCCAGCAGTGGGGACAGGGGGAAGGAGACCCAGTACTTC	CASSGDRGKETQYF
TRBV27	TRBJ1-2	many	.	TGTGCCAGTTTCCCGACTCTCGAAGGCTATGGCTACACCTTC	CASFPTLEGYGYTF
TRBV20-1	TRBJ2-2	many	TRBD2	TGCAGTGCTAGAGATCGTCTAGCGGGGAACACCGGGGAGCTGTTTTTT	CSARDRLAGNTGELFF
TRBV20-1	TRBJ1-2	many	TRBD1	TGCAGTGCTAGAGAAATCAGGACAGGGGATGGCTACACCTTC	CSAREIRTGDGYTF
TRBV29-1	TRBJ2-1	many	.	TGCAGCGTTGGACATCCCCTTTCCTCCTACAATGAGCAGTTCTTC	CSVGHPLSSYNEQFF
TRBV24-1	TRBJ2-5	few	.	TGTGCCACCAGTGATCAGGAGGGTTGGGAGACCCAGTACTTC	CATSDQEGWETQYF
TRBV11-2	TRBJ2-7	.	TRBD2	TGTGCCAGCAGCTTGCCAGGACTAGCGGGCCTCTACGAGCAGTACTTC	CASSLPGLAGLYEQYF
TRBV5-1	TRBJ2-1	few	.	TGCGCCAGCAGGGTGGAAAGCTCCTACAATGAGCAGTTCTTC	CASRVESSYNEQFF
TRBV2	TRBJ2-7	many	.	TGTGCCAGCGAGTGGACGGATGTTGTGCCGTACTTC	CASEWTDVVPYF
TRBV6-4	TRBJ2-2	few	.	TGTGCCAGCAAGAAGACCGGGGAGCTGTTTTTT	CASKKTGELFF
TRBV5-1	TRBJ2-5	many	TRBD1	TGCGCCAGCAGCTTATCACAGGGGGTTGGGGAGACCCAGTACTTC	CASSLSQGVGETQYF
TRBV5-6	TRBJ2-1	many	TRBD1	TGTGCCAGCGCCGGGACAGCCTTCTACAATGAGCAGTTCTTC	CASAGTAFYNEQFF
TRBV4-1	TRBJ2-1	many	.	TGCGCCAGCAGCCCCGGCTTAGCGGATACCTACAATGAGCAGTTCTTC	CASSPGLADTYNEQFF
TRBV11-3	TRBJ1-1	.	TRBD1	TGTGCCAGCAGCGGACAGGGTTCAGGCACTGAAGCTTTCTTT	CASSGQGSGTEAFF
TRBV20-1	TRBJ2-5	many	TRBD2	TGCAGTGCTTGGACTAGCGGGAGGGAAGAGACCCAGTACTTC	CSAWTSGREETQYF
TRBV6-2/TRBV6-3	TRBJ1-5	few	.	TGTGCCAGCAGTTACTCCGGGACAAGCAATCAGCCCCAGCATTTT	CASSYSGTSNQPQHF
TRBV5-1	TRBJ2-7	.	.	TGCGCCAGCAGCTCCGGATTGGTGGGCGAGCAGTACTTC	CASSSGLVGEQYF
TRBV13	TRBJ1-6	few	.	TGTGCCAGCAGCTTAGGCCGGGGCAGGAGGGGTTCACCCCTCCACTTT	CASSLGRGRRGSPLHF
TRBV12-3/TRBV12-4	TRBJ2-3	many	TRBD2	TGTGCCGTGAGGCTAGCGGGAACAGATACGCAGTATTTT	CAVRLAGTDTQYF
TRBV20-1	TRBJ1-1	.	.	TGCAGTGCTAGAAGCGACGGGCAGGGCACTGAAGCTTTCTTT	CSARSDGQGTEAFF
TRBV7-9	TRBJ2-3	few	TRBD2	TGTGCCAGCAGCAGACTAGCGGGGGCGGGAGCAGATACGCAGTATTTT	CASSRLAGAGADTQYF
TRBV6-2/TRBV6-3	TRBJ1-2	many	.	TGTGCCAGCAGTTCGGTAACCGTGCGCTATGGCTACACCTTC	CASSSVTVRYGYTF
TRBV5-6	TRBJ1-6	few	.	TGTGCCAGCAGCTTGGGACTGAAGAATTCACCCCTCCACTTT	CASSLGLKNSPLHF